This T cell receptor beta chain was captured in a study of T cells in women clearing cervical HPV infection. Whole-study context: Cases' blood sampling followed lesion detection by median approximately 150 days (90 to 200).

Worth noting for this clone: The sequence runs out 3 residues before the end of the CDR3; the remainder is reconstructed from the germline J gene.

Data came from immunoSEQ multiplex PCR; TCRdb stores just in-frame clones and leaves some out. The sample's table shows tens of thousands of clones. CDR3 length: 14 amino acids. Germline V CDR1 and CDR2: SGHRS, YFSETQ. Trimming left V 1 base short and J 1 base short, with 7 bases between. The chain uses TRBV5-1 and TRBJ2-3; D is possibly TRBD2 (5 bases). The TCR was taken from a woman aged 18 to 75 with a cervical HPV16 infection that either progressed to CIN3+ or cleared (not recorded which). Sequenced sample: blood buffy coat. CDR3 sequence: CASSLPRGTDTQYF. The part of the CDR3 DNA that was read is TGCGCCAGCAGCTTGCCGCGGGGCACAGATACG.